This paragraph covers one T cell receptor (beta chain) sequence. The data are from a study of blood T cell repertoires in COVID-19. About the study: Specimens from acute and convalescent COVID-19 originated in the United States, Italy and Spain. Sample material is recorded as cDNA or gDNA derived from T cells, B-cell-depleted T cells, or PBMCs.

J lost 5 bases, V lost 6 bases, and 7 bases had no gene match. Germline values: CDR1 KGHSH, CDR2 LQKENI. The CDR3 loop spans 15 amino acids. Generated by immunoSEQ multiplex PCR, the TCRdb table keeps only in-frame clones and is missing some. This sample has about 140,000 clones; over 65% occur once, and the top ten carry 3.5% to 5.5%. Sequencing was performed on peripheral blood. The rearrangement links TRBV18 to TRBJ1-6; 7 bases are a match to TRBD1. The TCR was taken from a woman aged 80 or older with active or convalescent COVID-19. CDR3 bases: TGTGCCAGCTCCGACCAAGGGACAGATAATTCACCCCTCCACTTT. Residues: CASSDQGTDNSPLHF.